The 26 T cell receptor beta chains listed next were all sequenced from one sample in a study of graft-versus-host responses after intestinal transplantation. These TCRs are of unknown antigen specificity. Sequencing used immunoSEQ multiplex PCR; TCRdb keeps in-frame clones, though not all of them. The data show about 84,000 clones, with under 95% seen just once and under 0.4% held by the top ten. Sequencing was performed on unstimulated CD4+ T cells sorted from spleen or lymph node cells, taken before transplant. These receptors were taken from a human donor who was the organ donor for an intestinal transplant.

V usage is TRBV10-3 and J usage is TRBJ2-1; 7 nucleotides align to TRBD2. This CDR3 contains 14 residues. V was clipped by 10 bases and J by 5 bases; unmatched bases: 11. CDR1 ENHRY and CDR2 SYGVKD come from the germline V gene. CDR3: CATIGEGMDNEQFF. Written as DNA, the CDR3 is TGTGCCACCATTGGGGAGGGTATGGACAATGAGCAGTTCTTC.

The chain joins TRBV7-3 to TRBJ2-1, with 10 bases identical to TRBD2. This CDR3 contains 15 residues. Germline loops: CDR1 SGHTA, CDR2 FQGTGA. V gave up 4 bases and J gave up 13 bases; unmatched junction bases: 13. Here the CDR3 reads CASSSHGLADPPQFF. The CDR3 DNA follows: TGTGCCAGCAGCTCCCACGGACTAGCGGATCCCCCCCAGTTCTTC.

CDR3 residues: CASSHTPRPGQSFYGYTF. The CDR3 nucleotides read TGTGCCAGCTCCCACACCCCAAGGCCGGGACAATCTTTCTATGGCTACACCTTC. The chain employs TRBV18 and TRBJ1-2; D perhaps matches TRBD1 (6 bases). Trimming took 6 bases from V and 4 from J, leaving 27 bases between them. CDR3 length equals 18 residues. Germline loops: CDR1 KGHSH, CDR2 LQKENI.

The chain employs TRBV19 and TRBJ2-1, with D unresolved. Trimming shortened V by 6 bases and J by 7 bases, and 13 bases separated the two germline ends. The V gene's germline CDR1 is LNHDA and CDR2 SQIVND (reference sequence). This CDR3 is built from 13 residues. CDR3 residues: CASSPIEWNEQFF. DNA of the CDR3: TGTGCCAGTAGCCCAATTGAGTGGAATGAGCAGTTCTTC.

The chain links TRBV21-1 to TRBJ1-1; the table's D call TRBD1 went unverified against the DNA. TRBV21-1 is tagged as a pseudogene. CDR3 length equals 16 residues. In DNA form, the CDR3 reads TGTGCCAGCATCAAAAACCCGGGACATCTGAACACTGAAGCTTTCTTT. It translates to CASIKNPGHLNTEAFF.

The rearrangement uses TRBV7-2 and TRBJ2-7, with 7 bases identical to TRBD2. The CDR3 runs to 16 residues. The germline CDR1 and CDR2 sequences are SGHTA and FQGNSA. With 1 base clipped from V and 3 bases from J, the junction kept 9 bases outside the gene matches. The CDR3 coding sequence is TGTGCCAGCAGCTTAGTCGGACTAGTACGTCTCTACGAGCAGTACTTC. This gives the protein CASSLVGLVRLYEQYF.

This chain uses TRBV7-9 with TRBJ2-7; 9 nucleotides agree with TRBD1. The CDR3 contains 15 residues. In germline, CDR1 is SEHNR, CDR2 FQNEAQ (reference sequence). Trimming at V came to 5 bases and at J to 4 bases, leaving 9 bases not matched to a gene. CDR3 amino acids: CASSGKQGAGYEQYF. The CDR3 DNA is TGTGCCAGCAGCGGAAAACAGGGGGCGGGGTACGAGCAGTACTTC.

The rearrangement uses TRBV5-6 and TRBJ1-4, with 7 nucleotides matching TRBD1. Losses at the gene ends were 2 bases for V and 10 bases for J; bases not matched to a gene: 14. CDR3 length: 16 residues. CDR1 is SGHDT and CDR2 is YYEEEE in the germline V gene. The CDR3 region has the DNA TGTGCCAGCAGCTTCACCCGTTCGACAGGGTCGGGAAAACTGTTTTTT. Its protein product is CASSFTRSTGSGKLFF.

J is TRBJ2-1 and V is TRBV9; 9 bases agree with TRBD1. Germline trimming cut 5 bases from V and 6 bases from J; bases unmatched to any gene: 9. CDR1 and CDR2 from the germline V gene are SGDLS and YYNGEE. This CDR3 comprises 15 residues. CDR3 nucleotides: TGTGCCAGCAGGGCCGGGACAGGGATTGGCAATGAGCAGTTCTTC. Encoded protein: CASRAGTGIGNEQFF.

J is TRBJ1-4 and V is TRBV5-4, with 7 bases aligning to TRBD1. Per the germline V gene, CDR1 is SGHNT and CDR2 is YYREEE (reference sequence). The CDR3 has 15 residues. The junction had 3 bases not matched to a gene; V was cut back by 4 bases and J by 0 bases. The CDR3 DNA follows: TGTGCCAGCAGCCGGGACAGTGCAACTAATGAAAAACTGTTTTTT. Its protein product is CASSRDSATNEKLFF.

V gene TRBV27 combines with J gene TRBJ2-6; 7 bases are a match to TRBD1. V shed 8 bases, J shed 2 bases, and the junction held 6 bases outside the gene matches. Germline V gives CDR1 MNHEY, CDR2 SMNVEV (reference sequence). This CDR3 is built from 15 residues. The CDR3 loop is CASGTQGAGANVLTF. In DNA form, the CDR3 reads TGTGCCAGCGGGACCCAGGGGGCTGGGGCCAACGTCCTGACTTTC.

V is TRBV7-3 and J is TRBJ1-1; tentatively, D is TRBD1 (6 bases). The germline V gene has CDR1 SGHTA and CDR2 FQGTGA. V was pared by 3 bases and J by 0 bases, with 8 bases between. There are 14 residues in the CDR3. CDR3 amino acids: CASSLTGMNTEAFF. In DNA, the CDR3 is TGTGCCAGCAGCTTGACAGGAATGAACACTGAAGCTTTCTTT.

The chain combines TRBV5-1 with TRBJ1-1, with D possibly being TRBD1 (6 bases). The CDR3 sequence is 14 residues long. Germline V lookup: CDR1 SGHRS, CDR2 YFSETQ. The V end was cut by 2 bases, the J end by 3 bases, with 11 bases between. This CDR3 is CASSLQGRDTEAFF. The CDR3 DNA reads TGCGCCAGCAGCTTACAGGGCCGGGACACTGAAGCTTTCTTT. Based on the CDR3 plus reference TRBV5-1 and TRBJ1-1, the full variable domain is KAGVTQTPRYLIKTRGQQVTLSCSPISGHRSVSWYQQTPGQGLQFLFEYFSETQRNKGNFPGRFSGRQFSNSRSEMNVSTLELGDSALYLCASSLQGRDTEAFFGQGTRLTVV.

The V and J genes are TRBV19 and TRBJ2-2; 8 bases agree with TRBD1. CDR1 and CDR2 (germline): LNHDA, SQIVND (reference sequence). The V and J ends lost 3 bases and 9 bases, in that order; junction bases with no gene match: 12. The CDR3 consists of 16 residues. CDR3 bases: TGTGCCAGTAGTATCTCCGCCGACAGGGGTATAAGGGAGCTGTTTTTT. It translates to CASSISADRGIRELFF.

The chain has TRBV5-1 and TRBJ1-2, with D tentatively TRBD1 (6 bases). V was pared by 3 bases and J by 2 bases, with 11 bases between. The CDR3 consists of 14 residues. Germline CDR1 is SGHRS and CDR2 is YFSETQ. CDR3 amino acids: CASSSTGGNYGYTF. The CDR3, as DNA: TGCGCCAGCAGCTCGACAGGAGGAAACTATGGCTACACCTTC. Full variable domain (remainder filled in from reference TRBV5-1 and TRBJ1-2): KAGVTQTPRYLIKTRGQQVTLSCSPISGHRSVSWYQQTPGQGLQFLFEYFSETQRNKGNFPGRFSGRQFSNSRSEMNVSTLELGDSALYLCASSSTGGNYGYTFGSGTRLTVV.

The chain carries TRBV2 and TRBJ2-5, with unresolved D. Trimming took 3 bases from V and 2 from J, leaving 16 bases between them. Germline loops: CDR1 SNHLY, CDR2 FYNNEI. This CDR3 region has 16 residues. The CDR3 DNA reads TGTGCCAGCAGTGATCTCCACGGAACAGATCAAGAGACCCAGTACTTC. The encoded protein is CASSDLHGTDQETQYF.

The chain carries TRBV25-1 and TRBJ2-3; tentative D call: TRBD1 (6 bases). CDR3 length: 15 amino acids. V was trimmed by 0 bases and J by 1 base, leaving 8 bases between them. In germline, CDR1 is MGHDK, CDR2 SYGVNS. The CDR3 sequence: CASSEYRTGTDTQYF. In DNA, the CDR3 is TGTGCCAGCAGTGAATATCGGACAGGCACAGATACGCAGTATTTT.

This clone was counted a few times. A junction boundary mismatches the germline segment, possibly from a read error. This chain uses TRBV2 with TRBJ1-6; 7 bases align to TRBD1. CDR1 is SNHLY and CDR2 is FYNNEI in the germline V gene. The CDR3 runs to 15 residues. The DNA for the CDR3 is TGTGCCAGCAGGGAAGTAGGACAGGCGAATTCACCCCTCCACTTT. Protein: CASREVGQANSPLHF.

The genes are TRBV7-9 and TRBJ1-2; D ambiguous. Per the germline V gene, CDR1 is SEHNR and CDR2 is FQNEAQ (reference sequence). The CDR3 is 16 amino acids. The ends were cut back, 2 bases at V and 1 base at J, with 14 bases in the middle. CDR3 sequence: CASSLPPGWDNYGYTF. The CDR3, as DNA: TGTGCCAGCAGCTTACCCCCGGGGTGGGATAACTATGGCTACACCTTC.

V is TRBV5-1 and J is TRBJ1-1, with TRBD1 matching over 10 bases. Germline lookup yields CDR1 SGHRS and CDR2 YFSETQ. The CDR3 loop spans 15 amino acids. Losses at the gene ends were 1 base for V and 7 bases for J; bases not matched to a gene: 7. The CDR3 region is CASSLHPGTGDEAFF. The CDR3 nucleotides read TGCGCCAGCAGCTTGCACCCAGGGACAGGGGATGAAGCTTTCTTT. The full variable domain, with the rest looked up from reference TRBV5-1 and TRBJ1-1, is KAGVTQTPRYLIKTRGQQVTLSCSPISGHRSVSWYQQTPGQGLQFLFEYFSETQRNKGNFPGRFSGRQFSNSRSEMNVSTLELGDSALYLCASSLHPGTGDEAFFGQGTRLTVV.

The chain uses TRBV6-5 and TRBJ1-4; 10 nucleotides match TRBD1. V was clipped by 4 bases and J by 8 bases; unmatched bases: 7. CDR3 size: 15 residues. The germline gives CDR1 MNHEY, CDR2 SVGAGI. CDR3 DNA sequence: TGTGCCAGCAGTTTAGGACAGGGGGGGGCCGAAAAACTGTTTTTT. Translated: CASSLGQGGAEKLFF.

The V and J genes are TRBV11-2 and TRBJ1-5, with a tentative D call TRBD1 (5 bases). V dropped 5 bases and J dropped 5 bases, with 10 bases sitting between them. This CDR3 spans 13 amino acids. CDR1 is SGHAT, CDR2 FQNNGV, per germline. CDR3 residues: CASSPEGDQPQHF. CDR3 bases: TGTGCCAGCAGCCCCGAAGGGGATCAGCCCCAGCATTTT.

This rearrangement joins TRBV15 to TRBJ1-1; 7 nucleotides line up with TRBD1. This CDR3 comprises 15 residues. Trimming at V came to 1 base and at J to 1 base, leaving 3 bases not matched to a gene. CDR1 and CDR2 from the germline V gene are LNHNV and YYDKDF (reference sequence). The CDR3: CATSRGSGGNTEAFF. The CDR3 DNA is TGTGCCACCAGCAGAGGGTCAGGGGGGAACACTGAAGCTTTCTTT.

This CDR3 reads CASSLWGRENTEAFF. CDR3 nucleotides: TGTGCCAGCAGTTTATGGGGCAGGGAGAACACTGAAGCTTTCTTT. The genes are TRBV28 and TRBJ1-1; weak D call: TRBD1 (5 bases). Germline V gene lookup returns CDR1 MDHEN and CDR2 SYDVKM. This CDR3 is built from 15 residues. The ends were cut back, 0 bases at V and 1 base at J, with 9 bases in the middle.

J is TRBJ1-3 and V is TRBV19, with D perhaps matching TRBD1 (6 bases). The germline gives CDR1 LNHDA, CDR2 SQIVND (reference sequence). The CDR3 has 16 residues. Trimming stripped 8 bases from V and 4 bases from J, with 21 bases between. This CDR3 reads CASRQPQGVEGNTIYF. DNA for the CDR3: TGTGCCAGTCGACAACCACAGGGAGTGGAAGGAAACACCATATATTTT.

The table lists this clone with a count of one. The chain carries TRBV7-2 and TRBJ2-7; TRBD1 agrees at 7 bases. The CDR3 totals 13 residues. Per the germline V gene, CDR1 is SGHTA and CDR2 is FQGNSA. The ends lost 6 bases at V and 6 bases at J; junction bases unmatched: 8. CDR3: CASSPGGFGEQYF. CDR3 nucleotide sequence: TGTGCCAGCAGTCCAGGGGGTTTCGGCGAGCAGTACTTC.